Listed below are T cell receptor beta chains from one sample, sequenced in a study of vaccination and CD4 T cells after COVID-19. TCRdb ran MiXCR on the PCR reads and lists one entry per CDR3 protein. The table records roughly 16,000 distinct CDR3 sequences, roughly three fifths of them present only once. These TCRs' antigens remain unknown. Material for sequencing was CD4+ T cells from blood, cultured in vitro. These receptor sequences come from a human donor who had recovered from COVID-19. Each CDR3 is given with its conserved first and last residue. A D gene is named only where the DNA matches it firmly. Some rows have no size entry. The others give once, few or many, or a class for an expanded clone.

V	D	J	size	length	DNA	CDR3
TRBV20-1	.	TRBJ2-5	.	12	TGCAGTGCTAGACCGTACGGGGGGACCCAGTACTTC	CSARPYGGTQYF
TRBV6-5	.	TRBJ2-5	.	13	TGTGCCAGCAGTTACTCTGTGGGAGAGACCCAGTACTTC	CASSYSVGETQYF
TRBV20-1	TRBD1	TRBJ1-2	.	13	TGCAGTCTCGGACAGGGACTGGAAGTTGGCTACACCTTC	CSLGQGLEVGYTF
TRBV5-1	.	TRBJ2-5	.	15	TGCGCCAGCAGCGCGGCTACAGGTCACCAAGAGACCCAGTACTTC	CASSAATGHQETQYF
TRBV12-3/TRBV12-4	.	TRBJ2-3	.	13	TGTGCCAGCAATAATAACGCCGGAGATACGCAGTATTTT	CASNNNAGDTQYF
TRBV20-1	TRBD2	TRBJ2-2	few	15	TGCAGTGCCACTGGACCGGGACTAGCTTTCGGGGAGCTGTTTTTT	CSATGPGLAFGELFF
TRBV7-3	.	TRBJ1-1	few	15	TGTGCCAGCAGCTCCCAGGGGCCCCCAAACACTGAAGCTTTCTTT	CASSSQGPPNTEAFF
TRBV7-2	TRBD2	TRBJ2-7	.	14	TGTGCCAGCAGCTTTGGTCGGGGGGGCTACGAGCAGTACTTC	CASSFGRGGYEQYF
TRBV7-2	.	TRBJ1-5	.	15	TGTGCCAGCAGCTTCGTTACCAGGGGTGGCCAGCCCCAGCATTTT	CASSFVTRGGQPQHF
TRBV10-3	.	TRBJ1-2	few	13	TGTGCCATCAGTGATGGCGATCCCTATGGCTACACCTTC	CAISDGDPYGYTF
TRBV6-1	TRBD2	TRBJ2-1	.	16	TGTGCCAGCAGTGAAGGCCGGACTAGCTGGGGGCATGAGCAGTTCTTC	CASSEGRTSWGHEQFF
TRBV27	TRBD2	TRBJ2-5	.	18	TGTGCCAGCAGTTCCACCGAGGGCCGTGGGGGGGGGACTGAGACCCAGTACTTC	CASSSTEGRGGGTETQYF
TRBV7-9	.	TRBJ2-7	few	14	TGTGCCAGCAGCTTAACCAGGAGCTCCTACGAGCAGTACTTC	CASSLTRSSYEQYF
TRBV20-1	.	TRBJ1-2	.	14	TGCAGTGCTAGTTCGGGGGGCGTCATCTATGGCTACACCTTC	CSASSGGVIYGYTF
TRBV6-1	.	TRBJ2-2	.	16	TGTGCCAGCACTCAATTCGACAGGCGGAACACCGGGGAGCTGTTTTTT	CASTQFDRRNTGELFF
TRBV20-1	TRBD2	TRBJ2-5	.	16	TGCAGTGCTACCCAAGGACTAGCGGGGTGGCAAGAGACCCAGTACTTC	CSATQGLAGWQETQYF
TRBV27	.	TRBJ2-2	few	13	TGTGCCAGCGGACGTTCGAACACCGGGGAGCTGTTTTTT	CASGRSNTGELFF
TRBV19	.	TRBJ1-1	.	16	TGTGCCAGTACACCAGGTGCCAGGGGACTGAACACTGAAGCTTTCTTT	CASTPGARGLNTEAFF
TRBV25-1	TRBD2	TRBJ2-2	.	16	TGTGCCAGCAGTGAACCCGGGAGGGCCAACACCGGGGAGCTGTTTTTT	CASSEPGRANTGELFF
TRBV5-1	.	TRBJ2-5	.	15	TGCGCCAGCAGCTTGGGGGACGGCTACCAAGAGACCCAGTACTTC	CASSLGDGYQETQYF
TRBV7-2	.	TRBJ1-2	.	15	TGTGCCAGCAGCTTAGTGGGGGGAGCTAACTATGGCTACACCTTC	CASSLVGGANYGYTF
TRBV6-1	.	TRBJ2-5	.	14	TGTGCCAGCAGGGGGGGGCTCTCGGTGGAGACCCAGTACTTC	CASRGGLSVETQYF
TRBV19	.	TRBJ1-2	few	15	TGTGCCAGTAGTCTCGGGACAACCTCTCAGTATGGCTACACCTTC	CASSLGTTSQYGYTF
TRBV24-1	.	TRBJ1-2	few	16	TGTGCCACCAGTGCTACACGGGAGGGCCAAGGCTATGGCTACACCTTC	CATSATREGQGYGYTF
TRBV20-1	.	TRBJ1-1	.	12	TGCAGTGCTAGAAAGTCCGGATCTGAAGCTTTCTTT	CSARKSGSEAFF
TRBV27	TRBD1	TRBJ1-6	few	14	TGTGCCAGCAGCTACAGGGGCCTCAATTCACCCCTCCACTTT	CASSYRGLNSPLHF
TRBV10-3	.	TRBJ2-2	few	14	TGTGCCATCAGTGAGACTTACAACACCGGGGAGCTGTTTTTT	CAISETYNTGELFF
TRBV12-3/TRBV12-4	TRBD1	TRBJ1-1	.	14	TGTGCCAGCAGTTTAGGTTTACAGGGGAGTGAAGCTTTCTTT	CASSLGLQGSEAFF
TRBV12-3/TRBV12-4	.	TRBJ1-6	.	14	TGTGCCAGCAGTTTAGCCCAGCACGGTTCACCCCTCCACTTT	CASSLAQHGSPLHF
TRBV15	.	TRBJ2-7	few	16	TGTGCCACCAGCAGAAGCATGGGTCAGGGAACTTACGAGCAGTACTTC	CATSRSMGQGTYEQYF
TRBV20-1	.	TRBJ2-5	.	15	TGCAGTGCGCATATCCGGGGTTGGTACCAAGAGACCCAGTACTTC	CSAHIRGWYQETQYF
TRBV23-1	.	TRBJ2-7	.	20	TGCGCCAGCAGTCTCCTCTCGGTCCCCCAGGGTCCTCAGATCCCTGGAGAGCAGTACTTC	CASSLLSVPQGPQIPGEQYF
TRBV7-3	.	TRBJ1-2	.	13	TGTGCCAGCAGCTTAACAGGGACTCAAGGCTACACCTTC	CASSLTGTQGYTF
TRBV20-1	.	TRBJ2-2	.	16	TGCAGTGCTAGAGGGTCTCAACTTCAGAACACCGGGGAGCTGTTTTTT	CSARGSQLQNTGELFF
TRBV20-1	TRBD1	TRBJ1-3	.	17	TGCAGTGCTAGAGCCACAGGGGGAAGAGTATCTGGAAACACCATATATTTT	CSARATGGRVSGNTIYF
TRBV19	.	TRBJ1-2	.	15	TGTGCCAGTACCTCCTTAGCCGGACTCCGCTATGGCTACACCTTC	CASTSLAGLRYGYTF
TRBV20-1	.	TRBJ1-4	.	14	TGCAGTGCTCACAACCCTGCACTTAATGAAAAACTGTTTTTT	CSAHNPALNEKLFF
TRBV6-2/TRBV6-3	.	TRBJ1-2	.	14	TGTGCCAGCAGTTCGCGGAGTTCGCTATATGGCTACACCTTC	CASSSRSSLYGYTF
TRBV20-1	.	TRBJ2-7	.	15	TGCAGTGCTAGTGACTTCGGACCCACCTCCTACGAGCAGTACTTC	CSASDFGPTSYEQYF
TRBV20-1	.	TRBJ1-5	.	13	TGCAGTGCAATGGGGGATAGCAATCAGCCCCAGCATTTT	CSAMGDSNQPQHF
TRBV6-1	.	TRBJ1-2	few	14	TGTGCCAGCAGGACCGCAGGTGTTCGGGGTGGCTACACCTTC	CASRTAGVRGGYTF
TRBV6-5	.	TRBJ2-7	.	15	TGTGCCAGCAGTTCCGGACCCCCTCCTCTCTACGAGCAGTACTTC	CASSSGPPPLYEQYF
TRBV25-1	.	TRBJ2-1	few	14	TGTGCCAGCAGTGAATCCCCTGCTTACAATGAGCAGTTCTTC	CASSESPAYNEQFF
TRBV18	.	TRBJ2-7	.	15	TGTGCCAGCTCCCCGTACAAGGTTCGTCTCTACGAGCAGTACTTC	CASSPYKVRLYEQYF
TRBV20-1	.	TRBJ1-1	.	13	TGCAGTGCTAGAGAAGGGTTGAACACTGAAGCTTTCTTT	CSAREGLNTEAFF
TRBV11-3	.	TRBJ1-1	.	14	TGTGCCAGCAGCGCCGGGACTGCGGGCACTGAAGCTTTCTTT	CASSAGTAGTEAFF
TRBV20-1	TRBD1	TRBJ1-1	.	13	TGCAGTGCAACAGGGGGGGAGGTCACTGAAGCTTTCTTT	CSATGGEVTEAFF
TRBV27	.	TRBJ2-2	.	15	TGTGCCAGCAGAGCCGACAGGTCGAACACCGGGGAGCTGTTTTTT	CASRADRSNTGELFF
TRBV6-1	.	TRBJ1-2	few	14	TGTGCCAGCATCCAAAGGGCCGGGGACTATGGCTACACCTTC	CASIQRAGDYGYTF
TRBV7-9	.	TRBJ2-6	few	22	TGTGCCAGCAGCTCTATCACCGGGGTAGGGAATGGGGGATCCTCTGGGGCCAACGTCCTGACTTTC	CASSSITGVGNGGSSGANVLTF
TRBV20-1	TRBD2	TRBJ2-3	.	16	TGCAGTGCTGCCGAAAATCTAGCGGGAGCGGGAGATACGCAGTATTTT	CSAAENLAGAGDTQYF
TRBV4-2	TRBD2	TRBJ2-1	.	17	TGTGCCAGCAGCCAACCGACTAGCGGGGGACAATACAATGAGCAGTTCTTC	CASSQPTSGGQYNEQFF
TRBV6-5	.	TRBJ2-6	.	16	TGTGCCAGCAGTTACGGATTTTTCTCTGGGGCCAACGTCCTGACTTTC	CASSYGFFSGANVLTF
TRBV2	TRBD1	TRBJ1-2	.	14	TGTGCCAGCAGTGAAGGGTACAGGGGGTCGGGCTACACCTTC	CASSEGYRGSGYTF
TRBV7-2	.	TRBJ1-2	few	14	TGTGCCAGCAGCTTAGGCGGGACATTGGCCGGCTACACCTTC	CASSLGGTLAGYTF
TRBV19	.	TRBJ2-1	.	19	TGTGCCAGTAGTCTCCGGGGTTGGGGCGGGCGTACCTCCTACAATGAGCAGTTCTTC	CASSLRGWGGRTSYNEQFF
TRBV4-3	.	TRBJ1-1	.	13	TGCGCCAGCAGCCAAGATAGGAACACTGAAGCTTTCTTT	CASSQDRNTEAFF
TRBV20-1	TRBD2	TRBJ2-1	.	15	TGCAGTGCTGAACCAGGGAGGGGTCACGTCAATGAGCAGTTCTTC	CSAEPGRGHVNEQFF